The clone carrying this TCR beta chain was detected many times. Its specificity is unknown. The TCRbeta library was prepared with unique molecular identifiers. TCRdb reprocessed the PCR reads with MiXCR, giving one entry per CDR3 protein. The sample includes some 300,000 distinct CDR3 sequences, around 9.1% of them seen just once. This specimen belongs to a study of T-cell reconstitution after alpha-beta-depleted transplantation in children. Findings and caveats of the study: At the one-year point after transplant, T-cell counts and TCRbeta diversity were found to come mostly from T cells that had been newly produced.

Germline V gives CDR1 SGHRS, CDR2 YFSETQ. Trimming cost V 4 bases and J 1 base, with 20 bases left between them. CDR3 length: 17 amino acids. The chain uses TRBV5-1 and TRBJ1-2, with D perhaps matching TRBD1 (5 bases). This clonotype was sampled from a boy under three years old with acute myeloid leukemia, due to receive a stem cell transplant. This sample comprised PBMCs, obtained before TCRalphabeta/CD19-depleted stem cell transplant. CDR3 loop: CASSVDIFQGVNYGYTF. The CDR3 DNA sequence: TGCGCCAGCAGCGTGGACATTTTTCAAGGGGTTAACTATGGCTACACCTTC.